Described below is a single T cell receptor beta chain sequence and its context. What it binds is unknown. Healthy Caucasian individuals made up all the donors. These data are taken from a study of identical twins. MiXCR, applied by TCRdb to the 5' RACE reads, yields one record per CDR3 protein. Among approximately 890,000 distinct CDR3 sequences listed, about 12% were seen once. The J segment lost 3 bases and the V segment lost 2 bases, leaving 8 bases of the junction unmatched. The V gene's germline CDR1 is KGHDR and CDR2 SFDVKD. The CDR3 extends over 16 amino acids. Study findings and constraints: For out-of-frame alpha sequences shared by twins, low generation probability was in excess.

These same data were also listed under a study on yellow fever vaccine responses in identical twins. That source adds: Twins' vaccine T cell responses reportedly seemed partly convergent and partly personalized.

The rearrangement uses TRBV24-1 and TRBJ2-5; the match to TRBD1 covers 7 bases. The sequenced sample was PBMCs. This sequence was found in a woman aged 18-29 years in good health. CDR3 sequence: CATSDWDSEGKETQYF. The CDR3 region has the DNA TGTGCCACCAGTGATTGGGACAGTGAGGGCAAAGAGACCCAGTACTTC.